This entry describes one TCR beta chain. Method: immunoSEQ multiplex PCR; TCRdb's copy keeps in-frame clones and lacks some. The repertoire has roughly 2 million clones, 90% to 95% of them found once; the top ten carry under 0.15%. The record originates from a study of shared clonotypes between healthy human individuals. The CDR3 length is 16 residues. In germline, CDR1 is GTSNPN, CDR2 SVGIG (reference sequence). Trimming removed 1 base from V and 4 bases from J, with 19 bases in between. The specimen was naive CD4+ T cells sorted from blood. Subset noted: CD45RA+ positively selected. The source of this sequence is a man between 18 and 35 years old in good health. This chain connects TRBV30 to TRBJ1-1; D is possibly TRBD1 (5 bases). The CDR3 protein is CAWSDPPGRVTTEAFF. The CDR3 DNA sequence: TGTGCCTGGAGTGACCCACCGGGGCGGGTAACCACTGAAGCTTTCTTT.